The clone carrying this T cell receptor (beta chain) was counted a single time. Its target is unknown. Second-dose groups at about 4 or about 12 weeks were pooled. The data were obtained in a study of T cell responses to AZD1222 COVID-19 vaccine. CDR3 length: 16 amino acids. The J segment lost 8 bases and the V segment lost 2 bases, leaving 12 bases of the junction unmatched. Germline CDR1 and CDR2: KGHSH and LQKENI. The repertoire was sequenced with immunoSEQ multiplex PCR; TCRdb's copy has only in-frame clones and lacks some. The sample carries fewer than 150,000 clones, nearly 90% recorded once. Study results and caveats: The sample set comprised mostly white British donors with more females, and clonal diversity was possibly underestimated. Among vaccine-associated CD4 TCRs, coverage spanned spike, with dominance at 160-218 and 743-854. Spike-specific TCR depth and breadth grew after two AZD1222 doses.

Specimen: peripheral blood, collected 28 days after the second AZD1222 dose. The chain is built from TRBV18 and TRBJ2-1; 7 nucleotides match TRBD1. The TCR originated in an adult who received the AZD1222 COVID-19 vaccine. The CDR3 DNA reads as TGTGCCAGCTCACCAAGTGGGCAGGGGGTCTTGGATGAGCAGTTCTTC. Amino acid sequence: CASSPSGQGVLDEQFF.